A selection of T cell receptor beta chains follows, all from one sample in a study of CD8 T cells in Susac syndrome. TCRdb re-analysed the immunoSEQ multiplex PCR reads in MiXCR, keeping a single row per CDR3 protein. Of about 150,000 distinct CDR3 sequences detected, 95% appear once; the ten largest clones hold 0.16%. The sequenced material came from CD4+ T cells from PBMCs. These receptor sequences come from a human donor with Susac syndrome. The CDR3 runs from the conserved cysteine through the conserved F or W. D genes are given only for firm matches. A row's size may be missing; if present it is once, few, many or a size class.

clone size: NA
V gene: TRBV5-6
D gene: NA
J gene: TRBJ2-7
CDR3 protein: CASTSRDPPAHEQYF
CDR3 DNA: TGTGCCAGCACCTCCCGGGACCCCCCTGCCCACGAGCAGTACTTC

clone size: NA
V gene: TRBV7-6
D gene: NA
J gene: TRBJ2-3
CDR3 protein: CASSFQGDTQYF
CDR3 DNA: TGTGCCAGCAGCTTTCAGGGGGATACGCAGTATTTT

clone size: few
V gene: TRBV11-1
D gene: NA
J gene: TRBJ2-5
CDR3 protein: CASSFRQGGIQETQYF
CDR3 DNA: TGTGCCAGCAGCTTTCGCCAGGGGGGTATCCAAGAGACCCAGTACTTC

clone size: NA
V gene: TRBV3-1
D gene: NA
J gene: TRBJ1-2
CDR3 protein: CASSIKGGGAGGYTF
CDR3 DNA: TGTGCCAGCAGCATAAAAGGCGGGGGGGCTGGTGGCTACACCTTC

clone size: NA
V gene: TRBV29-1
D gene: NA
J gene: TRBJ2-3
CDR3 protein: CSLEGGDTQYF
CDR3 DNA: TGCAGCCTTGAGGGGGGAGATACGCAGTATTTT

clone size: NA
V gene: TRBV5-1
D gene: TRBD1
J gene: TRBJ1-6
CDR3 protein: CASSSQGAGSPLHF
CDR3 DNA: TGCGCCAGCAGCTCACAGGGGGCGGGTTCACCCCTCCACTTT

clone size: once
V gene: TRBV5-1
D gene: NA
J gene: TRBJ1-2
CDR3 protein: CASGSAGRDYGYTF
CDR3 DNA: TGCGCCAGCGGCTCGGCGGGCAGGGACTATGGCTACACCTTC

clone size: NA
V gene: TRBV20-1
D gene: NA
J gene: TRBJ1-2
CDR3 protein: CSARVSGTPYGYTF
CDR3 DNA: TGCAGTGCTAGAGTATCAGGCACCCCCTATGGCTACACCTTC

clone size: once
V gene: TRBV4-3
D gene: TRBD1
J gene: TRBJ2-7
CDR3 protein: CASSQDTGGGYEQYF
CDR3 DNA: TGCGCCAGCAGCCAAGATACAGGGGGCGGCTACGAGCAGTACTTC

clone size: NA
V gene: TRBV29-1
D gene: NA
J gene: TRBJ2-3
CDR3 protein: CSASGVLDTQYF
CDR3 DNA: TGCAGCGCGTCAGGGGTGCTTGATACGCAGTATTTT

clone size: NA
V gene: TRBV6-5
D gene: NA
J gene: TRBJ2-1
CDR3 protein: CASSLDSLLANEQFF
CDR3 DNA: TGTGCCAGCAGTCTGGACAGCCTCTTGGCCAATGAGCAGTTCTTC

clone size: few
V gene: TRBV20-1
D gene: TRBD2
J gene: TRBJ2-1
CDR3 protein: CSASRGGRNEQFF
CDR3 DNA: TGCAGTGCTAGTCGGGGGGGCAGAAATGAGCAGTTCTTC

clone size: NA
V gene: TRBV10-2
D gene: TRBD2
J gene: TRBJ2-1
CDR3 protein: CASSSTSGGYNEQFF
CDR3 DNA: TGCGCCAGCAGTTCGACTAGCGGGGGCTACAATGAGCAGTTCTTC

clone size: NA
V gene: TRBV15
D gene: NA
J gene: TRBJ2-7
CDR3 protein: CATSRGSSGEQYF
CDR3 DNA: TGTGCCACCAGCAGAGGATCCAGTGGCGAGCAGTACTTC

clone size: NA
V gene: TRBV3-1
D gene: TRBD1
J gene: TRBJ1-6
CDR3 protein: CASSQGDRGHSPLHF
CDR3 DNA: TGTGCCAGCAGCCAAGGGGACAGGGGGCATTCACCCCTCCACTTT

clone size: NA
V gene: TRBV29-1
D gene: TRBD2
J gene: TRBJ2-2
CDR3 protein: CSVVTSGGERIGELFF
CDR3 DNA: TGCAGCGTTGTGACTAGCGGGGGGGAAAGAATCGGGGAGCTGTTTTTT

clone size: NA
V gene: TRBV7-8
D gene: NA
J gene: TRBJ2-5
CDR3 protein: CASSWDNQETQYF
CDR3 DNA: TGTGCCAGCAGCTGGGACAACCAAGAGACCCAGTACTTC

clone size: NA
V gene: TRBV20-1
D gene: NA
J gene: TRBJ2-3
CDR3 protein: CSARGGQEEADTQYF
CDR3 DNA: TGCAGTGCTAGAGGAGGGCAGGAAGAGGCAGATACGCAGTATTTT

clone size: NA
V gene: TRBV16
D gene: TRBD1
J gene: TRBJ1-2
CDR3 protein: CASSHDRERVYGYTF
CDR3 DNA: TGTGCCAGCAGCCACGACAGGGAACGGGTATATGGCTACACCTTC

clone size: NA
V gene: TRBV7-2
D gene: NA
J gene: TRBJ1-6
CDR3 protein: CASSPVRGSPLHF
CDR3 DNA: TGTGCCAGCAGCCCAGTCAGGGGATCACCCCTCCACTTT

clone size: NA
V gene: TRBV27
D gene: NA
J gene: TRBJ1-2
CDR3 protein: CASSPLVGGSYGYTF
CDR3 DNA: TGTGCCAGCAGTCCTCTAGTCGGGGGGAGCTATGGCTACACCTTC

clone size: NA
V gene: TRBV20-1
D gene: NA
J gene: TRBJ1-1
CDR3 protein: CSAPDRQSNTEAFF
CDR3 DNA: TGCAGTGCCCCGGACCGTCAAAGCAACACTGAAGCTTTCTTT

clone size: NA
V gene: TRBV12-3/TRBV12-4
D gene: NA
J gene: TRBJ1-2
CDR3 protein: CASSFGDRSRDGYTF
CDR3 DNA: TGTGCCAGCAGTTTTGGGGATCGGAGTAGAGATGGCTACACCTTC

clone size: NA
V gene: TRBV15
D gene: TRBD2
J gene: TRBJ2-7
CDR3 protein: CATSRAPWGAGGRYEQYF
CDR3 DNA: TGTGCCACCAGCAGAGCCCCCTGGGGAGCGGGGGGGCGGTACGAGCAGTACTTC

clone size: once
V gene: TRBV3-1
D gene: TRBD2
J gene: TRBJ2-7
CDR3 protein: CASSRTSGGHEQYF
CDR3 DNA: TGTGCCAGCAGCAGGACTAGCGGGGGTCACGAGCAGTACTTC

clone size: NA
V gene: TRBV27
D gene: TRBD2
J gene: TRBJ2-5
CDR3 protein: CASSPTPRTRWETQYF
CDR3 DNA: TGTGCCAGCAGTCCAACTCCGAGGACTAGATGGGAGACCCAGTACTTC

clone size: NA
V gene: TRBV29-1
D gene: TRBD1
J gene: TRBJ2-1
CDR3 protein: CSVEGDRGWYNEQFF
CDR3 DNA: TGCAGCGTTGAAGGGGACAGGGGATGGTACAATGAGCAGTTCTTC

clone size: once
V gene: TRBV28
D gene: TRBD1
J gene: TRBJ2-7
CDR3 protein: CASSVGTVPPYEQYF
CDR3 DNA: TGTGCCAGCAGTGTTGGGACAGTCCCCCCCTACGAGCAGTACTTC

clone size: NA
V gene: TRBV9
D gene: NA
J gene: TRBJ2-6
CDR3 protein: CASSVLSGANVLTF
CDR3 DNA: TGTGCCAGCAGCGTCCTGTCTGGGGCCAACGTCCTGACTTTC

clone size: NA
V gene: TRBV27
D gene: TRBD2
J gene: TRBJ2-5
CDR3 protein: CASRRTGTIETQYF
CDR3 DNA: TGTGCCAGCCGGAGAACCGGGACTATAGAGACCCAGTACTTC

clone size: NA
V gene: TRBV19
D gene: NA
J gene: TRBJ2-1
CDR3 protein: CASSAGPGGKDEQFF
CDR3 DNA: TGTGCCAGTAGCGCGGGTCCAGGGGGGAAGGATGAGCAGTTCTTC

clone size: NA
V gene: TRBV12-3/TRBV12-4
D gene: NA
J gene: TRBJ1-6
CDR3 protein: CASSTRGRNSPLHF
CDR3 DNA: TGTGCCAGCAGCACCAGGGGCCGGAATTCACCCCTCCACTTT

clone size: NA
V gene: TRBV5-1
D gene: NA
J gene: TRBJ2-3
CDR3 protein: CASSFGKYTDTQYF
CDR3 DNA: TGCGCCAGCAGCTTCGGGAAATACACAGATACGCAGTATTTT

clone size: NA
V gene: TRBV6-1
D gene: NA
J gene: TRBJ1-6
CDR3 protein: CASSDMGGRTAPYNSPLHF
CDR3 DNA: TGTGCCAGCAGTGACATGGGAGGCCGAACGGCCCCCTATAATTCACCCCTCCACTTT

clone size: NA
V gene: TRBV28
D gene: NA
J gene: TRBJ1-1
CDR3 protein: CASSLDAEAFF
CDR3 DNA: TGTGCCAGCAGTTTAGATGCTGAAGCTTTCTTT

clone size: NA
V gene: TRBV18
D gene: TRBD1
J gene: TRBJ1-6
CDR3 protein: CASSRGTANSPLHF
CDR3 DNA: TGTGCCAGCTCACGCGGGACAGCCAATTCACCCCTCCACTTT

clone size: NA
V gene: TRBV6-4
D gene: NA
J gene: TRBJ1-1
CDR3 protein: CASSASGSTEAFF
CDR3 DNA: TGTGCCAGCAGTGCTTCAGGGTCCACTGAAGCTTTCTTT

clone size: few
V gene: TRBV12-3/TRBV12-4
D gene: NA
J gene: TRBJ2-7
CDR3 protein: CASSSTYEQYF
CDR3 DNA: TGTGCCAGCAGTTCGACCTACGAGCAGTACTTC

clone size: NA
V gene: TRBV7-9
D gene: TRBD1
J gene: TRBJ2-6
CDR3 protein: CASSLGQSGANVLTF
CDR3 DNA: TGTGCCAGCAGCTTGGGACAGTCGGGGGCCAACGTCCTGACTTTC

clone size: NA
V gene: TRBV18
D gene: TRBD2
J gene: TRBJ2-5
CDR3 protein: CASSPPTTSGDRETQYF
CDR3 DNA: TGTGCCAGCTCACCCCCAACCACTAGCGGGGACCGGGAGACCCAGTACTTC

clone size: NA
V gene: TRBV29-1
D gene: TRBD1
J gene: TRBJ1-2
CDR3 protein: CSVDRGPNGYTF
CDR3 DNA: TGCAGCGTTGACAGGGGGCCGAATGGCTACACCTTC

clone size: few
V gene: TRBV12-3/TRBV12-4
D gene: NA
J gene: TRBJ1-5
CDR3 protein: CASSAGQNQPQHF
CDR3 DNA: TGTGCCAGCAGCGCCGGACAGAATCAGCCCCAGCATTTT

clone size: NA
V gene: TRBV12-3/TRBV12-4
D gene: TRBD1
J gene: TRBJ1-2
CDR3 protein: CASRTDRDPGYTF
CDR3 DNA: TGTGCCAGCAGAACGGACAGGGATCCTGGCTACACCTTC